The 3 T cell receptor beta chains below come from one sample, sequenced in a study of T cells in Graves' hyperthyroidism and ophthalmopathy. Template material for amplifying TCR beta CDR3 regions consisted of RNA transcripts. The HTBI primer set drove a first-round RT-PCR of the TCR CDR3. From the multiplex PCR reads, TCRdb called clonotypes with MiXCR, one entry per CDR3 protein. The sample shows fewer than 650,000 distinct CDR3 sequences, approximately 15% of them seen only once. The sequenced sample was blood. The receptors shown here come from a woman between 18 and 30 years old with Graves' ophthalmopathy.

This clonotype was found many times. V gene TRBV5-1 combines with J gene TRBJ1-1; 8 bases line up with TRBD1. The V and J ends lost 5 bases and 5 bases, in that order; junction bases with no gene match: 17. The CDR3 is 17 amino acids. In germline, CDR1 is SGHRS, CDR2 YFSETQ. The CDR3 loop is CASRMDPQSGGRTEAFF. CDR3 DNA: TGCGCCAGCAGGATGGACCCTCAGTCAGGGGGCAGAACTGAAGCTTTCTTT.

The count of this clonotype is one. The V call is TRBV5-4, the J call TRBJ2-1; TRBD2 matches at 9 bases. Germline V CDR1 and CDR2: SGHNT, YYREEE (reference sequence). The CDR3 loop spans 15 amino acids. Trimming cost V 7 bases and J 5 bases; bases outside gene matches: 10. CDR3 amino acids: CASSAETSGNNEQFF. CDR3 bases: TGTGCCAGCTCGGCCGAGACTAGCGGAAACAATGAGCAGTTCTTC.

At least ten counts were recorded for this clonotype. In DNA, the CDR3 is TGTGCCAGCAGTTACTTAGGATCGGGTGAGCAGTTCTTC. Its translation: CASSYLGSGEQFF. The V call is TRBV6-2 or TRBV6-3, the J call TRBJ2-1, with D uncertain. Germline V gene lookup returns CDR1 MNHEY and CDR2 SVGEGT. V was trimmed by 1 base and J by 9 bases, leaving 10 bases between them. CDR3 length: 13 amino acids.